Below, 27 T cell receptor beta chains from the same sample are listed, as sequenced in a study of shared clonotypes between healthy human individuals. Generated by immunoSEQ multiplex PCR, the TCRdb table keeps only in-frame clones and is missing some. Of some 1.5 million clones listed, 96% are singletons. Material for sequencing was naive CD4+ T cells sorted from blood. Subset given: CD45RA+ positively selected. These TCRs come from a man aged 30 to 45 in good health.

V gene TRBV7-9 combines with J gene TRBJ2-3, with TRBD2 matching over 13 bases. CDR1 and CDR2 (germline): SEHNR, FQNEAQ (reference sequence). V gave up 5 bases and J gave up 4 bases; unmatched junction bases: 12. The CDR3 is made up of 18 amino acids. CDR3 protein: CASSAHPGLAGRPDTQYF. The CDR3, as DNA: TGTGCCAGCAGCGCCCACCCGGGACTAGCGGGAAGACCAGATACGCAGTATTTT.

V is TRBV29-1 and J is TRBJ2-1, with D unresolved. The CDR3 spans 14 residues. Germline values: CDR1 SQVTM, CDR2 ANQGSEA. Trimming cost V 5 bases and J 3 bases, with 14 bases left between them. CDR3 bases: TGCAGCGTTACCACCAAGTTAGGCTACAATGAGCAGTTCTTC. Encoded protein: CSVTTKLGYNEQFF.

The CDR3 protein is CASSDTGITGEQYF. For the CDR3, the DNA is TGCGCCAGCAGCGATACAGGAATCACGGGCGAGCAGTACTTC. This chain uses TRBV5-1 with TRBJ2-7, with D possibly TRBD1 on 5 matching bases. Germline V gene sequence: CDR1 SGHRS, CDR2 YFSETQ. The CDR3 has 14 amino acids. V lost 4 bases and J lost 6, with 17 bases in between. Complete variable domain (other parts from reference TRBV5-1 and TRBJ2-7): KAGVTQTPRYLIKTRGQQVTLSCSPISGHRSVSWYQQTPGQGLQFLFEYFSETQRNKGNFPGRFSGRQFSNSRSEMNVSTLELGDSALYLCASSDTGITGEQYFGPGTRLTVT.

The chain recombines TRBV29-1 with TRBJ2-3; 8 bases map to TRBD2. CDR1 is SQVTM and CDR2 is ANQGSEA in the germline V gene. Trimming cost V 0 bases and J 8 bases; bases outside gene matches: 13. The CDR3 loop spans 16 amino acids. The CDR3 sequence is CSVEEPGALAGSTQYF. The DNA for the CDR3 is TGCAGCGTTGAAGAACCGGGGGCTCTAGCGGGTAGTACGCAGTATTTT.

V is TRBV29-1 and J is TRBJ2-3; 10 positions agree with TRBD1. Per germline, CDR1 SQVTM and CDR2 ANQGSEA. The V and J ends lost 3 bases and 4 bases, in that order; junction bases with no gene match: 22. The CDR3 extends over 20 amino acids. The CDR3 coding sequence is TGCAGCGTTGAGGGACAGGGGTCATCTCACGGGTCCCTCACGGCAGATACGCAGTATTTT. Translating it yields CSVEGQGSSHGSLTADTQYF.

The chain has TRBV9 and TRBJ2-5, with 12 bases that match TRBD2. CDR1 SGDLS and CDR2 YYNGEE come from the germline V gene. The CDR3 totals 17 residues. V shed 0 bases and J 4 bases; nucleotides not matched to a gene: 7. This CDR3 reads CASSVDLGLAGGETQYF. As DNA, the CDR3 is TGTGCCAGCAGCGTAGATCTGGGACTAGCGGGCGGAGAGACCCAGTACTTC.

The genes are TRBV28 and TRBJ1-1, with D perhaps matching TRBD1 (6 bases). Trimming removed 10 bases at V and 5 bases at J, with 14 bases between. The CDR3 covers 12 residues. Per the germline V gene, CDR1 is MDHEN and CDR2 is SYDVKM. The CDR3 reads CATATGLTEAFF. The DNA for the CDR3 is TGTGCCACCGCGACAGGCCTGACTGAAGCTTTCTTT.

Only one count was recorded for this clone. The CDR3 DNA reads as TGTGCCAGCAGAAAGGCTAGCGGGGCGGTTTCTGGGGCCAACGTCCTGACTTTC. It yields the protein CASRKASGAVSGANVLTF. The chain employs TRBV28 and TRBJ2-6; 9 bases map to TRBD2. Germline V gives CDR1 MDHEN, CDR2 SYDVKM. V lost 6 bases to trimming and J lost 1 base; unmatched junction nucleotides: 10. CDR3 size: 18 residues. The full variable domain, with the rest looked up from reference TRBV28 and TRBJ2-6, is DVKVTQSSRYLVKRTGEKVFLECVQDMDHENMFWYRQDPGLGLRLIYFSYDVKMKEKGDIPEGYSVSREKKERFSLILESASTNQTSMYLCASRKASGAVSGANVLTFGAGSRLTVL.

The count of this clone is one. It is unclear where the CDR3 begins or ends on the DNA, so no DNA is shown, and the CDR3 is as TCRdb lists it. V is TRBV1 and J is TRBJ2-3; the D call TRBD2 from the table was never checked on the DNA. TRBV1 is a pseudogene. Inclusive of both ends, the CDR3 amounts to 21 amino acids. This CDR3 reads CTSSHPKVGEGAGSSTDTQYF.

The gene calls are TRBV4-1 and TRBJ1-1; the match to TRBD1 covers 8 bases. Looked up from germline, CDR1 is MGHRA and CDR2 is YSYEKL. The CDR3 runs to 16 residues. V was clipped by 3 bases and J by 4 bases; unmatched bases: 10. The CDR3 is CASSHRQGSNPTEAFF. DNA of the CDR3: TGCGCCAGCAGCCATCGACAGGGGTCGAATCCCACTGAAGCTTTCTTT.

Worth noting for this clone: No DNA is shown, since the ends of the CDR3 on it are uncertain; the CDR3 is the one TCRdb lists. The chain joins TRBV21-1 to TRBJ2-6. TRBV21-1 is recorded as a pseudogene. The CDR3 comprises 16 residues, both ends counted. The CDR3 protein is CASSKNFASGANVLTF.

This clone was seen once. V gene TRBV28 combines with J gene TRBJ1-2; no clear D gene. The CDR3 covers 13 residues. V dropped 2 bases and J dropped 4 bases, with 8 bases sitting between them. Germline values: CDR1 MDHEN, CDR2 SYDVKM. The CDR3 region is CASSLTSFYGYTF. CDR3 in DNA: TGTGCCAGCAGTTTAACCAGCTTCTATGGCTACACCTTC.

The gene calls are TRBV18 and TRBJ2-1, with a possible D match to TRBD2 (5 bases). Germline V CDR1 and CDR2: KGHSH, LQKENI. V was pared by 3 bases and J by 7 bases, with 13 bases between. CDR3 size: 14 residues. The CDR3 protein is CASSPADYLNEQFF. The CDR3, as DNA: TGTGCCAGCTCACCGGCTGACTATCTTAATGAGCAGTTCTTC.

The rearrangement uses TRBV7-9 and TRBJ2-1; 8 bases agree with TRBD2. Germline CDR1 SEHNR, CDR2 FQNEAQ (reference sequence). J lost 1 base, V lost 0 bases, and 8 bases had no gene match. The CDR3 runs to 18 residues. The CDR3 region has the DNA TGTGCCAGCAGCTTAGCTGGAGAGCGGGGGCCTTCCTACAATGAGCAGTTCTTC. This translates into CASSLAGERGPSYNEQFF.

The V call is TRBV6-1, the J call TRBJ2-7; 7 nucleotides line up with TRBD2. Germline V CDR1 and CDR2: MNHNS, SASEGT. The CDR3 consists of 13 residues. J gave up 6 bases and V 6 bases, and 8 bases lay outside the gene matches. For the CDR3, the DNA is TGTGCCAGCAGGCCGAGCGGGGAAGGCGAGCAGTACTTC. Its protein product is CASRPSGEGEQYF.

The rearrangement joins TRBV19 to TRBJ2-4, with D unclear. Trimming pared 3 bases from V and 0 bases from J, leaving 12 bases between. Germline V CDR1 and CDR2: LNHDA, SQIVND (reference sequence). This CDR3 spans 16 amino acids. The CDR3 DNA follows: TGTGCCAGTAGTATGGCGCAGCCGCTAGCCAAAAACATTCAGTACTTC. It specifies CASSMAQPLAKNIQYF.

The V and J genes are TRBV9 and TRBJ2-1; 7 nucleotides align to TRBD2. Germline loops: CDR1 SGDLS, CDR2 YYNGEE. CDR3 size: 16 residues. Unmatched junction bases numbered 6, after V lost 3 bases and J lost 0 bases. CDR3 DNA: TGTGCCAGCAGCGGGCCGGGACTAAACTCCTACAATGAGCAGTTCTTC. Its translation is CASSGPGLNSYNEQFF.

This clone was recorded only once. The chain combines TRBV19 with TRBJ1-5; tentatively, D is TRBD1 (6 bases). This CDR3 spans 13 amino acids. Trimming left V 9 bases short and J 7 bases short, with 16 bases between. Germline V gene data show CDR1 as LNHDA and CDR2 as SQIVND (reference sequence). This CDR3 reads CASRNRVGQPQHF. The CDR3 nucleotides read TGTGCCAGCAGGAACAGGGTAGGGCAGCCCCAGCATTTT.

The chain joins TRBV7-2 to TRBJ2-7, with 9 positions matching TRBD2. The CDR3 covers 18 residues. V shed 2 bases and J 2 bases; nucleotides not matched to a gene: 13. Per the germline V gene, CDR1 is SGHTA and CDR2 is FQGNSA. The CDR3 DNA reads as TGTGCCAGCAGCTTATCTTTTAGCGGGAGAGCCAAGGCCTACGAGCAGTACTTC. Protein sequence: CASSLSFSGRAKAYEQYF.

The chain uses TRBV7-6 and TRBJ1-2; D may be TRBD1 (6 bases). Looked up from germline, CDR1 is SGHVS and CDR2 is FNYEAQ. The V gene lost 4 bases and the J gene lost 4 bases, with 10 bases spanning the gap. The CDR3 extends over 13 amino acids. CDR3 sequence (DNA): TGTGCCAGCAGCTCCCAACAGGGCTATGGCTACACCTTC. Protein sequence: CASSSQQGYGYTF.

The chain couples TRBV7-9 to TRBJ2-5; 7 bases align to TRBD1. The CDR3 is made up of 15 amino acids. CDR1 is SEHNR, CDR2 FQNEAQ, per germline (reference sequence). J gave up 2 bases and V 4 bases, and 7 bases lay outside the gene matches. CDR3 in amino acids: CASSSLGQRQETQYF. The CDR3 DNA reads TGTGCCAGCAGCTCGCTGGGACAGCGACAAGAGACCCAGTACTTC. Variable domain in full (rest from reference TRBV7-9 and TRBJ2-5): DTGVSQNPRHKITKRGQNVTFRCDPISEHNRLYWYRQTLGQGPEFLTYFQNEAQLEKSRLLSDRFSAERPKGSFSTLEIQRTEQGDSAMYLCASSSLGQRQETQYFGPGTRLLVL.

Only one count was recorded for this clone. V and J are TRBV15 and TRBJ1-1; 7 positions match TRBD1. The CDR3 contains 13 residues. J was trimmed by 4 bases and V by 3 bases; bases with no gene match: 2. CDR1 is LNHNV, CDR2 YYDKDF, per germline (reference sequence). The CDR3, as DNA: TGTGCCACCAGCAGGACAGGGCGCACTGAAGCTTTCTTT. It specifies CATSRTGRTEAFF.

DNA of the CDR3: TGTGCCAGCGTTACAGGGATGAACACCGGGGAGCTGTTTTTT. Its translation: CASVTGMNTGELFF. This chain joins TRBV6-5 and TRBJ2-2; possibly TRBD1 for D (6 bases). Trimming shortened V by 8 bases and J by 1 base, and 11 bases separated the two germline ends. Germline values: CDR1 MNHEY, CDR2 SVGAGI. This CDR3 comprises 14 residues.

The genes are TRBV5-4 and TRBJ2-7; D is undetermined. V was trimmed by 2 bases and J by 2 bases, leaving 5 bases between them. CDR1 and CDR2 from the germline V gene are SGHNT and YYREEE (reference sequence). There are 12 residues in the CDR3. DNA of the CDR3: TGTGCCAGCAGCTTAACAGCCTACGAGCAGTACTTC. Amino acids: CASSLTAYEQYF.

This clone was recorded once. This chain joins TRBV7-9 and TRBJ2-1, with 13 nucleotides matching TRBD2. There are 16 residues in the CDR3. V was clipped by 3 bases and J by 9 bases; unmatched bases: 8. The germline gives CDR1 SEHNR, CDR2 FQNEAQ (reference sequence). The CDR3 nucleotides read TGTGCCAGCAGCTTTGGACTAGCGGGAGTTTATGTTGAGCAGTTCTTC. Amino acids: CASSFGLAGVYVEQFF.

The V gene is TRBV28, the J gene TRBJ1-4; D may be TRBD1 (6 bases). Trimming removed 1 base from V and 6 bases from J, with 12 bases in between. CDR3 size: 15 residues. Germline lookup yields CDR1 MDHEN and CDR2 SYDVKM. The CDR3 DNA reads as TGTGCCAGCAGTTTATTGGCGGGGGCAGATGAAAAACTGTTTTTT. This codes for CASSLLAGADEKLFF. Variable domain in full (rest from reference TRBV28 and TRBJ1-4): DVKVTQSSRYLVKRTGEKVFLECVQDMDHENMFWYRQDPGLGLRLIYFSYDVKMKEKGDIPEGYSVSREKKERFSLILESASTNQTSMYLCASSLLAGADEKLFFGSGTQLSVL.

The CDR3 protein is CSASHSQAITTEAFF. Here the CDR3 DNA reads TGCAGCGCCTCCCATTCACAGGCGATAACAACTGAAGCTTTCTTT. The chain uses TRBV29-1 and TRBJ1-1, with D perhaps matching TRBD1 (5 bases). V lost 7 bases and J lost 5, with 23 bases in between. CDR3 length: 15 residues. The V gene's germline CDR1 is SQVTM and CDR2 ANQGSEA.